The next 10 T cell receptor beta chains were all read from a single sample in a study of cytomegalovirus exposure and HLA in healthy donors. Using immunoSEQ multiplex PCR, the repertoire was profiled, and TCRdb retains in-frame clones only, with some absent. The sample has 180,000 or so clones; 80% to 90% are singletons. What was sequenced was PBMCs. The receptor set was obtained from a woman in her twenties or thirties in good health and CMV-seronegative.

The chain couples TRBV7-8 to TRBJ2-3, with 7 bases aligning to TRBD1. After removal of 4 bases from V and 0 bases from J, the junction contained 7 bases not matched to a gene. CDR1 and CDR2 from the germline V gene are SGHVS and FQNEAQ. The CDR3 length is 16 residues. This CDR3 reads CASSWTGASSTDTQYF. For the CDR3, the DNA is TGTGCCAGCAGCTGGACAGGAGCTAGCAGCACAGATACGCAGTATTTT.

The genes are TRBV11-2 and TRBJ1-4; possibly TRBD1 for D (5 bases). Germline-derived CDR1 and CDR2 are SGHAT and FQNNGV. The CDR3 covers 13 residues. The V gene lost 5 bases and the J gene lost 7 bases, with 11 bases spanning the gap. CDR3 bases: TGTGCCAGCAGCCAAACAAGGGGTGAAAAACTGTTTTTT. This sequence encodes CASSQTRGEKLFF.

The J gene is TRBJ2-2, the V gene TRBV7-8, with TRBD1 identical over 8 bases. This CDR3 spans 17 amino acids. Germline trimming cut 1 base from V and 3 bases from J; bases unmatched to any gene: 7. Germline V gene data show CDR1 as SGHVS and CDR2 as FQNEAQ. In nucleotides, the CDR3 is TGTGCCAGCAGCTTAGAGGCAGGGGGCGCCTACACCGGGGAGCTGTTTTTT. This sequence encodes CASSLEAGGAYTGELFF.

The J gene is TRBJ1-1, the V gene TRBV29-1; D unclear. The CDR3 loop spans 15 amino acids. Trimming stripped 0 bases from V and 5 bases from J, with 16 bases between. In germline, CDR1 is SQVTM, CDR2 ANQGSEA. The CDR3 nucleotides are TGCAGCGTTGAAGAGTCTTTTCTCCGGGAAACTGAAGCTTTCTTT. Its protein is CSVEESFLRETEAFF.

This clone showed up just once. This chain uses TRBV9 with TRBJ2-7, with 7 bases aligning to TRBD1. V lost 1 base to trimming and J lost 6 bases; unmatched junction nucleotides: 13. The CDR3 totals 16 residues. In germline, CDR1 is SGDLS, CDR2 YYNGEE. Here the CDR3 reads CASSVNRQGALGEQYF. The DNA for the CDR3 is TGTGCCAGCAGCGTAAACAGACAGGGAGCATTAGGCGAGCAGTACTTC.

The chain joins TRBV29-1 to TRBJ1-2, with D possibly TRBD1 on 6 matching bases. V was pared by 6 bases and J by 3 bases, with 17 bases between. CDR3 length: 14 residues. Per the germline V gene, CDR1 is SQVTM and CDR2 is ANQGSEA. As DNA, the CDR3 is TGCAGCGTGACCCTTACAGGGCCAGACTATGGCTACACCTTC. Translating it yields CSVTLTGPDYGYTF.

This chain uses TRBV6-5 with TRBJ2-5; 8 nucleotides align to TRBD2. The CDR3 extends over 15 amino acids. Per germline, CDR1 MNHEY and CDR2 SVGAGI. Unmatched junction bases numbered 4, after V lost 3 bases and J lost 1 base. The CDR3 region is CASSYAGGRQETQYF. The CDR3 nucleotides are TGTGCCAGCAGTTATGCGGGGGGCCGCCAAGAGACCCAGTACTTC.

The chain joins TRBV25-1 to TRBJ1-4; 10 nucleotides align to TRBD1. The CDR3 consists of 18 residues. J lost 6 bases, V lost 5 bases, and 15 bases had no gene match. Germline CDR1 MGHDK, CDR2 SYGVNS. The CDR3 loop is CASSLSIGTGVFYEKLFF. DNA for the CDR3: TGTGCCAGCAGTCTCTCTATTGGGACAGGGGTGTTTTATGAAAAACTGTTTTTT.

This chain uses TRBV9 with TRBJ2-3, with D perhaps matching TRBD2 (5 bases). The CDR3 is 15 residues long. V lost 3 bases and J 4 bases, leaving 15 bases between the germline ends. Germline CDR1 and CDR2: SGDLS and YYNGEE. CDR3 nucleotides: TGTGCCAGCAGCGATGGGAGATGGATCTCAGATACGCAGTATTTT. It translates to CASSDGRWISDTQYF.

The chain recombines TRBV13 with TRBJ2-7; D is perhaps TRBD1 (6 bases). This CDR3 contains 16 residues. Between the trimmed V and J ends, which lost 5 bases and 4 bases, there was a span of 21 bases. CDR1 and CDR2 (germline): PRHDT, FYEKMQ (reference sequence). CDR3 bases: TGTGCCAGCAGCGGAGAGGGGACACGCGCACCATACGAGCAGTACTTC. This codes for CASSGEGTRAPYEQYF.